The entry below gives a single TCR beta chain sequence along with its context. Time point indicated: pretreatment peripheral blood. This sample is drawn from a study of PD-L1 blockade in urothelial cancer. Background on the study: Blood was subjected to analysis at 3 weeks (second dose) and 6 weeks following treatment start.

Method: immunoSEQ multiplex PCR; TCRdb's copy keeps in-frame clones and lacks some. The sample lists 70,000 to 95,000 clones, roughly 84% occurring once. The sequence derives from a man aged 60 to 69 with urothelial cancer. This material consisted of PBMCs, taken around atezolizumab (anti-PD-L1) treatment.

The CDR3 region is CASSPRRGSGGPNSYNEQFF. CDR3 nucleotide sequence: TGTGCCAGCAGCCCCCGCAGAGGTAGCGGGGGGCCTAACTCCTACAATGAGCAGTTCTTC. The V call is TRBV9, the J call TRBJ2-1, with 10 nucleotides matching TRBD2. Germline assignment: CDR1 SGDLS and CDR2 YYNGEE. The CDR3 is made up of 20 amino acids. With V trimmed by 4 bases and J by 0 bases, 16 bases remained unmatched. Using reference TRBV9 and TRBJ2-1 for the parts outside the CDR3, the full variable domain is DSGVTQTPKHLITATGQRVTLRCSPRSGDLSVYWYQQSLDQGLQFLIQYYNGEERAKGNILERFSAQQFPDLHSELNLSSLELGDSALYFCASSPRRGSGGPNSYNEQFFGPGTRLTVL.